This TCR beta chain was sequenced in a study of early T cells in non-severe SARS-CoV-2 infection (dated by TCRdb to the early 2020s). With regard to the full study: Because TCR sequencing relied on bulk RNA taken from unsorted whole blood, pairing of alpha and beta chains was not possible. General study outcomes and caveats: VDJdb matching was skewed toward anti-spike CD8 responses and likely underestimated virus-specific expansions by missing private and CD4 specificities.

Library preparation used 5' RACE. The sequencer listed for this sample is NextSeq 500. The TCR library protocol attached unique molecular identifiers to individual cDNA molecules to correct for sequencing error and PCR bias. TCR alpha and beta chains were both sequenced, and the abundances of alpha and beta sequences in each sample were closely correlated with each other. The authors' pipeline ran thus. Decombinator V4 was used to annotate TCR sequences for V gene, J gene and CDR3. TCRs were defined as expanded if a significant change between any two time points was detected under a Poisson model with p below 0.0001. TCR abundances were normalised to the total number of TCRs sequenced in each sample and reported as counts per million. TRAV1-2 paired with TRAJ12, TRAJ20 or TRAJ33 defined MAIT TCRs, while TRAV10 paired with TRAJ18 defined iNKT TCRs. A search of VDJdb, accessed on 1 November 2021, was run for TCRs annotated to CMV, EBV and SARS-CoV-2, with TCRs annotated for multiple antigens excluded. TCRdb reprocessed the public reads (quality trimming at Q25 with fastp, clone calling with MiXCR) and kept in-frame beta chains. Rows are combined by CDR3 protein, so each entry shows the most common genes and DNA. TCRdb assigned the V and J calls; the authors' analysis was not used. Counted in this sample were approximately 81,000 distinct CDR3 sequences; over 5% of them appeared once. Of the sample, about 7.8% is held by the ten largest clones.

V and J lose 0 bases and 6 bases, and a span of 9 bases separates them. The germline V gene (reference sequence) sets CDR1 to DFQATT and CDR2 to SNEGSKA. The CDR3 sequence holds 13 residues, the cysteine and phenylalanine included. Solely the CDR3 DNA is kept, with 39 bases framed from the first base. The study was a case-control design nested within a healthcare worker cohort in London, UK, with weekly nasopharyngeal swab PCR tests and blood sampling. Healthcare workers were enrolled in the week of the UK lockdown, from 23 to 31 March 2020, and were followed every week for up to roughly 16 weeks. This clonotype was detected many times. What this receptor recognizes is not known. There are no base qualities to consult, and no much larger clone falls within one base.

The V gene is TRBV20-1 and the J gene is TRBJ1-5; 5 matching bases give a weak D call of TRBD1. The sequenced sample was whole blood. The clonotype originates from an adult who was a healthcare worker with PCR-confirmed SARS-CoV-2 infection or an uninfected control (not recorded which). The CDR3 amino acid sequence is: CSARDGGFQPQHF. The sequenced DNA is TGCAGTGCTAGAGATGGGGGTTTTCAGCCCCAGCATTTT.